The sequence of this T cell receptor (beta chain) was determined in a study of beta chain features in type 1 diabetes. General study points: People with Type 1 diabetes carried modestly yet significantly shorter TCRB CDR3s in all four CD4+ subsets.

Sequencing targeted expressed TCRB transcripts, as all isolated RNA had been reverse transcribed. Roughly 3.4 million reads were obtained on average from naive, central memory and regulatory T cell samples. Clones were read by immunoSEQ multiplex PCR, and TCRdb kept only the in-frame ones, dropping some. The table records around 340,000 clones, roughly 9% of them present only once. V dropped 4 bases and J dropped 6 bases, with 12 bases sitting between them. This CDR3 is 12 amino acids long. CDR1 and CDR2 (germline): SQVTM, ANQGSEA. This clone has more than one count but fewer than ten. The antigen is undetermined.

The origin of this receptor is a young man with type 1 diabetes. The chain carries TRBV29-1 and TRBJ1-1, with a possible D match to TRBD1 (5 bases). The sample comprised central memory CD4+ T cells from blood. The CDR3 region has the DNA TGCAGCGTTGGAAGCAGGGATGCTGAAGCTTTCTTT. Amino acid sequence: CSVGSRDAEAFF.